Given below is one TCR beta chain in context. Its specificity is unknown. The data derive from a study of T cell clonotyping in hematopoietic cell transplantation. Background on the study: Pretransplant recipient samples were taken after cytoreduction. Study results and limitations: Few recipient clonotypes overlapped donors; over 97% were de novo at given depth. CD4 and CD8 repertoire contributions could not be separated without sorting.

Produced via immunoSEQ multiplex PCR; TCRdb's table is partial and in-frame only. The sample contains tens of thousands of clones, roughly four fifths of which appear only once. Regarding time point: recipient sample about 28 days before transplant, after cytoreduction. This clonotype was sampled from a man aged 55 to 70 with myelodysplastic syndrome. Some clones in this sample may be carry-over from other donors' samples. This material consisted of peripheral blood mononuclear cells, taken before stem cell transplant.

The DNA for the CDR3 is TGTGCCAGCAGTTTCCGGACAGGGGACGAGCAGTACTTC. Amino acid sequence: CASSFRTGDEQYF. The chain links TRBV28 to TRBJ2-7; the match to TRBD1 covers 9 bases. The CDR3 totals 13 residues. Unmatched junction bases numbered 2, after V lost 3 bases and J lost 5 bases. CDR1 and CDR2 from the germline V gene are MDHEN and SYDVKM.